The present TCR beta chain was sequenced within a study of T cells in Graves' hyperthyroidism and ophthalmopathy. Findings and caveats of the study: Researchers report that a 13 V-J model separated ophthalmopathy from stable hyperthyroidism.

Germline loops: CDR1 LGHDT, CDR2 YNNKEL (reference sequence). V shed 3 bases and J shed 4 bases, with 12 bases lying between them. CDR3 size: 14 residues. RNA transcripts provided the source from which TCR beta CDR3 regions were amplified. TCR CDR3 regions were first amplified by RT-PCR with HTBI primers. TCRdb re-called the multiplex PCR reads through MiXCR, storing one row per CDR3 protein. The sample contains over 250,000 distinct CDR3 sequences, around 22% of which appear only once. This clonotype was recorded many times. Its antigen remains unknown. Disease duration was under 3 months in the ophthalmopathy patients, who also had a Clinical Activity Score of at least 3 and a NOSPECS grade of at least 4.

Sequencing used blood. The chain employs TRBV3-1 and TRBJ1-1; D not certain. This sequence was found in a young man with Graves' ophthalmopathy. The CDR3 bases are TGTGCCAGCAGCCATCCGGGGTCGAGCACTGAAGCTTTCTTT. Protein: CASSHPGSSTEAFF.